This TCR beta chain was sequenced during a study of CD8 T cells in ankylosing spondylitis. Study-wide points: In ankylosing spondylitis blood, a motif of roughly 8 highly homologous TCR beta variants appeared characteristic. In reactive arthritis synovial fluid and blood, some motif variants had been reported before. From matched ankylosing spondylitis synovial fluid, disease-linked clones were reportedly recovered at significantly enriched levels.

Germline V lookup: CDR1 SGDLS, CDR2 YYNGEE. The CDR3 has 16 amino acids. Trimming cost V 4 bases and J 4 bases, with 15 bases left between them. Each TCR beta library was made by quantitative 5'-RACE that incorporated molecular barcodes. TCRdb independently ran MiXCR on the 5' RACE reads; one entry per CDR3 protein. The table shows 250,000 to 400,000 distinct CDR3 sequences, with about 9.9% occurring only once. The sample holds many counts of this clonotype. Its antigen is as yet unknown. This TCR derives from a female donor with ankylosing spondylitis or in good health (not recorded which). The chain has TRBV9 and TRBJ2-6; D unclear. The sequenced sample was blood, either unsorted or a sorted T cell fraction (not recorded which). The CDR3 reads CASSRPGTVGANVLTF. DNA of the CDR3: TGTGCCAGCAGCAGACCCGGAACAGTCGGGGCCAACGTCCTGACTTTC.